This entry lists 25 T cell receptor beta chains sequenced from one sample in a study of cytomegalovirus exposure and HLA in healthy donors. It was with 60 Vbeta and 13 Jbeta primers that the PCR ran. The protocol was immunoSEQ multiplex PCR, while the TCRdb copy is restricted to in-frame clones and leaves out a portion. Of about 150,000 clones listed, 84% are singletons. The specimen sequenced was PBMCs. These receptors all come from a girl aged 10 to 17 in good health and CMV-seropositive.

This clone showed up just once. This chain uses TRBV6-1 with TRBJ1-2; a possible D gene is TRBD1 (5 bases). Per the germline V gene, CDR1 is MNHNS and CDR2 is SASEGT. The V and J ends lost 0 bases and 6 bases respectively, with 11 bases between them. This CDR3 has 14 amino acids. CDR3 sequence (DNA): TGTGCCAGCAGTGAAGCGCCTGACAGTGATGGCTACACCTTC. Its translation is CASSEAPDSDGYTF.

The chain uses TRBV6-1 and TRBJ2-5; possible D gene TRBD2, 5 bases. This CDR3 contains 12 residues. The V gene lost 6 bases and the J gene lost 9 bases, with 14 bases spanning the gap. Germline CDR1 is MNHNS and CDR2 is SASEGT. The CDR3 is CASRKQPGAQYF. Here the CDR3 DNA reads TGTGCCAGCAGGAAACAGCCCGGGGCCCAGTACTTC.

The V call is TRBV12-5, the J call TRBJ2-7; D might be TRBD2 (5 bases). The CDR3 is 18 amino acids. Trimming removed 0 bases from V and 0 bases from J, with 18 bases in between. The V gene's germline CDR1 is LGHNT and CDR2 FRNRAP. The CDR3 spells CASGLVPSGQDFSYEQYF. CDR3 nucleotide sequence: TGTGCTAGTGGTTTGGTACCAAGTGGGCAGGACTTCTCCTACGAGCAGTACTTC.

This clone was recorded once. The chain joins TRBV6-1 to TRBJ2-5; 11 bases map to TRBD1. The end of the DNA aligns better with TRBJ2-7, so the J call may be wrong. Germline lookup yields CDR1 MNHNS and CDR2 SASEGT. The CDR3 runs to 16 residues. The CDR3 here is CASSVPGQGATYEQYF. DNA of the CDR3: TGTGCCAGCAGTGTCCCAGGACAGGGGGCAACCTACGAGCAGTACTTC.

The chain uses TRBV15 and TRBJ2-7; D is perhaps TRBD1 (5 bases). The CDR3 consists of 13 residues. Trimming pared 0 bases from V and 5 bases from J, leaving 8 bases between. Germline V lookup: CDR1 LNHNV, CDR2 YYDKDF (reference sequence). CDR3 region: CATSRDRVDEQYF. CDR3 DNA sequence: TGTGCCACCAGCAGAGACAGGGTCGACGAGCAGTACTTC.

The V call is TRBV2, the J call TRBJ2-3; TRBD2 aligns across 11 bases. J gave up 4 bases and V 5 bases, and 5 bases lay outside the gene matches. The CDR3 runs 15 residues. CDR1 and CDR2 (germline): SNHLY, FYNNEI. The CDR3 loop is CASSKTSGGADTQYF. CDR3 nucleotide sequence: TGTGCCAGCAGTAAAACTAGCGGGGGAGCAGATACGCAGTATTTT.

The rearrangement links TRBV18 to TRBJ2-1, with D possibly matching TRBD2 (5 bases). The V gene's germline CDR1 is KGHSH and CDR2 LQKENI. The V end lost 8 bases, the J end lost 5 bases, and 13 bases lay between the germline ends. The CDR3 consists of 13 residues. The CDR3 sequence is CASRSLLDNEQFF. Written as DNA, the CDR3 is TGTGCCAGCCGCTCTTTACTAGACAATGAGCAGTTCTTC.

V and J are TRBV5-4 and TRBJ1-6; no firm D call. V lost 5 bases to trimming and J lost 10 bases, with 10 bases between them. The CDR3 length is 12 residues. Germline V gene lookup returns CDR1 SGHNT and CDR2 YYREEE (reference sequence). As DNA, the CDR3 is TGTGCCAGCAGTCTAGGAGGGTCACCCCTCCACTTT. Translation gives CASSLGGSPLHF.

The rearrangement links TRBV7-9 to TRBJ2-2; TRBD1 agrees at 12 bases. The CDR3 length is 16 residues. With 6 bases clipped from V and 4 bases from J, the junction kept 6 bases outside the gene matches. CDR1 SEHNR and CDR2 FQNEAQ come from the germline V gene (reference sequence). CDR3 residues: CASRGDRGHATGELFF. The CDR3 nucleotides read TGTGCCAGCAGAGGGGACAGGGGGCATGCCACCGGGGAGCTGTTTTTT.

The J gene is TRBJ2-1, the V gene TRBV11-2, with D possibly being TRBD2 (6 bases). This CDR3 contains 17 residues. Deletions cut 0 bases from V and 2 bases from J, with 14 bases between. CDR1 and CDR2 (germline): SGHAT, FQNNGV. CDR3 sequence: CASSLEGRGLPYNEQFF. In DNA, the CDR3 is TGTGCCAGCAGCTTAGAGGGACGGGGGTTGCCCTACAATGAGCAGTTCTTC.

Points on this clone: The sample contains more than one DNA sequence encoding this CDR3. This chain connects TRBV9 to TRBJ1-1, with D possibly being TRBD1 (5 bases). Germline CDR1 is SGDLS and CDR2 is YYNGEE. This CDR3 is 14 amino acids long. Trimming stripped 0 bases from V and 5 bases from J, with 11 bases between. The CDR3 loop reads CASSVAQGGTEAFF. For the CDR3, the DNA is TGTGCCAGCAGCGTAGCCCAGGGTGGAACTGAAGCTTTCTTT.

The V call is TRBV4-1, the J call TRBJ1-2; perhaps TRBD1 as D (5 bases). Germline-derived CDR1 and CDR2 are MGHRA and YSYEKL. V was trimmed by 0 bases and J by 4 bases, leaving 6 bases between them. This CDR3 comprises 13 residues. The CDR3 bases are TGCGCCAGCAGCCAAGATAGGGGCTATGGCTACACCTTC. Protein sequence: CASSQDRGYGYTF.

The chain recombines TRBV6-1 with TRBJ1-5, with 7 bases aligning to TRBD1. This CDR3 contains 14 residues. Looked up from germline, CDR1 is MNHNS and CDR2 is SASEGT. After removal of 3 bases from V and 7 bases from J, the junction contained 6 bases not matched to a gene. This chain's CDR3 is CASSERGQGQPQHF. DNA of the CDR3: TGTGCCAGCAGTGAGAGGGGGCAGGGGCAGCCCCAGCATTTT.

The CDR3 loop reads CASRQSRNEQFF. The CDR3 DNA is TGTGCCAGCAGACAATCTAGGAATGAGCAGTTCTTC. The gene calls are TRBV7-9 and TRBJ2-1; D unresolved. The germline V gene encodes CDR1 SEHNR and CDR2 FQNEAQ (reference sequence). The ends were cut back, 6 bases at V and 7 bases at J, with 10 bases in the middle. The CDR3 loop spans 12 amino acids.

The rearrangement uses TRBV9 and TRBJ1-2; 11 nucleotides agree with TRBD1. V dropped 4 bases and J dropped 7; count of bases not matched to a gene: 6. Germline lookup yields CDR1 SGDLS and CDR2 YYNGEE. This CDR3 comprises 14 residues. The CDR3 nucleotides are TGTGCCAGCAGCTCCGGACAGGGGGCGAGTGGCTACACCTTC. Its translation is CASSSGQGASGYTF.

The V and J genes are TRBV5-1 and TRBJ2-5; unclear D gene. CDR1 and CDR2 (germline): SGHRS, YFSETQ. The CDR3 covers 15 residues. V lost 5 bases to trimming and J lost 5 bases, with 19 bases between them. CDR3 loop: CASSPLLQTWETQYF. The CDR3 DNA is TGCGCCAGCAGTCCGTTGTTACAGACCTGGGAGACCCAGTACTTC.

This clone was recorded a few times. The rearrangement links TRBV25-1 to TRBJ1-2, with TRBD1 identical over 10 bases. Germline CDR1 reads MGHDK; CDR2 reads SYGVNS. V shed 3 bases, J shed 2 bases, and the junction held 3 bases outside the gene matches. The CDR3 is 15 amino acids. CDR3 residues: CASSDDRGQNYGYTF. CDR3 coding DNA: TGTGCCAGCAGTGACGACAGGGGGCAAAACTATGGCTACACCTTC.

The V and J genes are TRBV13 and TRBJ1-3; TRBD1 agrees at 7 bases. Looked up from germline, CDR1 is PRHDT and CDR2 is FYEKMQ (reference sequence). This CDR3 region has 14 residues. With 5 bases clipped from V and 2 bases from J, the junction kept 3 bases outside the gene matches. The CDR3 loop is CASSLTGAGNTIYF. The CDR3 DNA sequence: TGTGCCAGCAGCCTAACAGGGGCTGGAAACACCATATATTTT.

This clone was picked up one time. J is TRBJ2-7 and V is TRBV29-1, with D possibly being TRBD2 (5 bases). Germline V gene data show CDR1 as SQVTM and CDR2 as ANQGSEA. Trimming left V 2 bases short and J 0 bases short, with 11 bases between. This CDR3 has 14 residues. CDR3 in amino acids: CSVESVTSSYEQYF. DNA of the CDR3: TGCAGCGTTGAATCGGTTACTAGCTCCTACGAGCAGTACTTC.

V gene TRBV28 combines with J gene TRBJ1-1, with 7 bases lining up with TRBD1. The trim removed 4 bases at V and 0 bases at J, leaving 11 bases unmatched. This CDR3 is built from 17 residues. CDR1 MDHEN and CDR2 SYDVKM come from the germline V gene. CDR3 residues: CASSSHDRDLMNTEAFF. In nucleotides, the CDR3 is TGTGCCAGCAGTTCCCATGACAGGGACCTTATGAACACTGAAGCTTTCTTT.

The chain links TRBV4-2 to TRBJ1-5; D remains ambiguous. Trimming stripped 5 bases from V and 2 bases from J, with 16 bases between. The CDR3 runs to 16 residues. Germline values: CDR1 LGHNA, CDR2 YNFKEQ. The DNA for the CDR3 is TGTGCCAGCAGCAACGTGGCCCCAGAGGGCAATCAGCCCCAGCATTTT. Its translation is CASSNVAPEGNQPQHF.

V is TRBV28 and J is TRBJ2-7, with 7 positions matching TRBD1. CDR3 length equals 12 residues. Germline CDR1 reads MDHEN; CDR2 reads SYDVKM. V lost 8 bases and J lost 0; bases outside the gene matches: 1. This CDR3 is CASGTDSYEQYF. CDR3 DNA sequence: TGTGCCAGCGGGACAGACTCCTACGAGCAGTACTTC.

This rearrangement joins TRBV2 to TRBJ2-2; D possibly corresponds to TRBD2 (6 bases). V was pared by 7 bases and J by 2 bases, with 14 bases between. CDR3 size: 15 residues. Germline V gene lookup returns CDR1 SNHLY and CDR2 FYNNEI. The CDR3 sequence: CASKGEDFNTGELFF. In DNA form, the CDR3 reads TGTGCCAGCAAAGGGGAGGACTTTAACACCGGGGAGCTGTTTTTT.

This clone occurred a few times. The V call is TRBV5-1, the J call TRBJ2-7; no firm D call. The CDR3 spans 12 residues. Trimming cost V 5 bases and J 3 bases, with 9 bases left between them. CDR1 SGHRS and CDR2 YFSETQ come from the germline V gene. CDR3 nucleotides: TGCGCCAGCAGGTCTCAGAACTACGAGCAGTACTTC. This sequence encodes CASRSQNYEQYF.

This chain connects TRBV27 to TRBJ1-1, with D maybe TRBD1 (6 bases). Germline lookup yields CDR1 MNHEY and CDR2 SMNVEV (reference sequence). Trimming removed 1 base at V and 1 base at J, with 10 bases between. The CDR3 is 15 amino acids. CDR3 nucleotides: TGTGCCAGCAGTTTATATCAGGGGACGAACACTGAAGCTTTCTTT. Its translation is CASSLYQGTNTEAFF.